This T cell receptor beta chain came from a study of cytomegalovirus exposure and HLA in healthy donors. Study summary: For the roughly 400 genotyped donors, more than 65% fell within the Caucasian-associated ancestry cluster. Study-level findings and limits: Investigators reported about 160 TCR beta chains as tied to cytomegalovirus.

A remark on this clone: The antigen is undetermined.

This PCR relied on a set of 60 Vbeta primers and 13 Jbeta primers. TCRdb's copy holds only in-frame clones and misses some; the assay was immunoSEQ multiplex PCR. This table holds 150,000 or so clones, 75% to 85% found once. CDR1 and CDR2 (germline): MNHNS, SASEGT. The CDR3 runs 14 residues. V was clipped by 8 bases and J by 1 base; unmatched bases: 7. The source of this sequence is a man aged 25 to 40 in good health and CMV-seropositive. The material sequenced was PBMCs. The chain employs TRBV6-1 and TRBJ2-7, with 8 positions matching TRBD1. The CDR3 spells CASPKGDRSYEQYF. CDR3 in DNA: TGTGCCAGCCCGAAGGGGGACAGGTCCTACGAGCAGTACTTC.